This T cell receptor (beta chain) is drawn from a study of blood T cell repertoires in COVID-19 (dated by TCRdb to 2019 to 2021). Study-level background: Collaborator samples came from the United States, Italy and Spain and covered acute and convalescent phases of COVID-19. The repertoires were released in a freely available public database intended as a resource for research on the immune response to SARS-CoV-2. HLA class I and class II types, where available, came from metadata supplied by the sample provider rather than from assay-based typing. The prospective study material was composed of cDNA or gDNA derived from T cells, B-cell-depleted T cells, or PBMCs. The samples were drawn from two sources: the first 160 participants of the ongoing ImmuneRACE study, and 1,200 or so subjects contributed by 6 global collaborators. Subjects who had been exposed to COVID-19, were actively infected with it, or had recovered from it provided the deeply sampled blood TCRbeta repertoires that made up the dataset. The sample metadata nearly always contained a de-identified subject ID, COVID-19 status, age in years and sex.

The immunoSEQ Assay, a bias-controlled multiplex PCR, was used to amplify TCRbeta CDR3 regions from genomic DNA. On the study's bioinformatics: The number of nucleated cells in each sample was estimated by amplification of reference gene primers within the assay. Sequence reads were collapsed and filtered to measure the absolute abundance of every unique TCRbeta CDR3 rearrangement. Productive Simpson clonality was computed per sample as the square root of Simpson's diversity index over productive rearrangements. What TCRdb holds here is the immuneACCESS table cut down to in-frame rearrangements. Part of the clones is not present; checked against another copy, under half of the missing clones reflect an unresolved V gene, and the others are unexplained. D and trimming were read from the DNA, whereas the V and J calls and clone size are those reported in that table. The sample table shows under 150,000 clones, and about 85% are seen once. About 3% of the sample is in the top ten clones.

Whole blood was collected in K2EDTA tubes by collaborating institutions according to the institutions' own protocols. For TCRbeta analysis, collaborators shipped samples in one of three forms: frozen whole blood, isolated PBMCs, or DNA extracted from either of those sample types. Between the V and J ends, shortened by 7 bases and 3 bases respectively, the junction contains 9 bases. CDR1 DFQATT and CDR2 SNEGSKA are derived from the germline V gene (reference sequence). The CDR3 numbers 11 residues from cysteine through phenylalanine. Only the CDR3 portion is preserved as DNA: 33 bases, with reading frame beginning at the first base. Points on this clone: It has no known antigen specificity. No much larger clonotype is one base removed from it; base qualities were not supplied.

Summary of the overall study and its limitations: The amount of clinical and demographic metadata varied by source and participant and was provided uncurated.

The rearranged chain carries TRBV20-1 and TRBJ1-1, with a weak D call of TRBD1 (5 bases match). The source is a woman in her 40s with active or convalescent COVID-19. The sequenced sample consisted of peripheral blood. The DNA sequence is TGCAGTGTCACGGGGGACACTGAAGCTTTCTTT. It translates to CSVTGDTEAFF.